Presented here are 9 T cell receptor beta chains from one specimen sequenced in a study of T-cell memory formation after mild COVID-19. MiXCR was run by TCRdb on the 5' RACE reads, yielding one entry per CDR3 protein. The sample consists of hundreds of thousands of distinct CDR3 sequences, around 30% of them appearing once. Sequenced input: PBMCs or a T cell subset sorted from them (not recorded which). These receptors originate from an adult woman who had mild COVID-19 (a few samples of this study predate the infection). Cell type and time point are not known.

This clonotype was counted a few times. The rearrangement links TRBV7-8 to TRBJ2-1; maybe TRBD2 (6 bases). This CDR3 is 16 amino acids long. The germline CDR1 and CDR2 sequences are SGHVS and FQNEAQ. V was shortened by 4 bases and J by 8 bases, with 21 bases between the two germline ends. The chain's CDR3 is CASSWTQTSPVDEQFF. The CDR3 DNA reads TGTGCCAGCAGCTGGACACAGACTAGTCCCGTAGATGAGCAGTTCTTC. Complete variable domain (other parts from reference TRBV7-8 and TRBJ2-1): GAGVSQSPRYKVAKRGQDVALRCDPISGHVSLFWYQQALGQGPEFLTYFQNEAQLDKSGLPSDRFFAERPEGSVSTLKIQRTQQEDSAVYLCASSWTQTSPVDEQFFGPGTRLTVL.

This chain joins TRBV9 and TRBJ1-2; TRBD1 is a possible D gene (5 bases). Per the germline V gene, CDR1 is SGDLS and CDR2 is YYNGEE. V gave up 0 bases and J gave up 6 bases, with 15 bases separating them. This CDR3 is built from 15 residues. The CDR3 DNA sequence: TGTGCCAGCAGCGTAGGGCCGTGGGGACGCGATGGCTACACCTTC. As protein: CASSVGPWGRDGYTF.

CDR3 protein: CASSQEPGPSTDTQYF. The CDR3 DNA is TGCGCCAGCAGCCAAGAGCCAGGGCCTAGCACAGATACGCAGTATTTT. The gene calls are TRBV4-3 and TRBJ2-3; tentatively, D is TRBD1 (5 bases). Trimming shortened V by 0 bases and J by 0 bases, and 10 bases separated the two germline ends. Germline loops: CDR1 LGHNA, CDR2 YSLEER. The CDR3 consists of 16 residues.

The V call is TRBV7-6, the J call TRBJ2-4; 14 bases line up with TRBD2. Germline V CDR1 and CDR2: SGHVS, FNYEAQ. This CDR3 has 16 residues. Unmatched junction bases numbered 7, after V lost 4 bases and J lost 8 bases. For the CDR3, the DNA is TGTGCCAGCAGCTACGGGACTAGCGGGAGTACAGACATTCAGTACTTC. Its protein is CASSYGTSGSTDIQYF.

In this sample, this clonotype turned up a few times. This chain uses TRBV5-4 with TRBJ2-7; D is perhaps TRBD1 (6 bases). This CDR3 contains 13 residues. Trimming took 0 bases from V and 5 from J, leaving 9 bases between them. CDR1 SGHNT and CDR2 YYREEE come from the germline V gene (reference sequence). CDR3 residues: CASSLDRAHEQYF. The CDR3 bases are TGTGCCAGCAGCTTGGACAGGGCCCACGAGCAGTACTTC.

This clonotype has a count of ten or more. V usage is TRBV20-1 and J usage is TRBJ2-3, with D maybe TRBD1 (6 bases). Germline loops: CDR1 DFQATT, CDR2 SNEGSKA (reference sequence). CDR3 size: 13 residues. Trimming removed 6 bases from V and 4 bases from J, with 14 bases in between. This chain's CDR3 is CSAKYTGPDTQYF. The CDR3 DNA sequence: TGCAGTGCAAAGTATACAGGGCCAGATACGCAGTATTTT.

This clonotype was counted only a few times. V usage is TRBV7-2 and J usage is TRBJ1-3; 8 nucleotides align to TRBD1. Germline CDR1 is SGHTA and CDR2 is FQGNSA. V lost 1 base, J lost 2 bases, and 4 bases stayed unmatched. This CDR3 spans 16 amino acids. The DNA for the CDR3 is TGTGCCAGCAGCTTAGGTACAGGGGGAACTGGAAACACCATATATTTT. Translating it yields CASSLGTGGTGNTIYF.

V usage is TRBV5-1 and J usage is TRBJ2-7; 7 nucleotides agree with TRBD2. V shed 4 bases, J shed 4 bases, and the junction held 11 bases outside the gene matches. The CDR3 has 15 residues. The V gene's germline CDR1 is SGHRS and CDR2 YFSETQ. The CDR3 DNA follows: TGCGCCAGCAGCCTTCTCGGCGGCGGGAGATACGAGCAGTACTTC. The encoded protein is CASSLLGGGRYEQYF. The full variable domain, rest sourced from reference TRBV5-1 and TRBJ2-7, is KAGVTQTPRYLIKTRGQQVTLSCSPISGHRSVSWYQQTPGQGLQFLFEYFSETQRNKGNFPGRFSGRQFSNSRSEMNVSTLELGDSALYLCASSLLGGGRYEQYFGPGTRLTVT.

This clonotype was counted only a few times. V is TRBV6-7 and J is TRBJ2-5; 11 bases map to TRBD1. TRBV6-7 is assigned to the ORF class and has an uncertain function. The CDR3 consists of 13 residues. CDR3 amino acids: CAGAGQGDETQYF. CDR3 coding DNA: TGTGCGGGAGCGGGACAGGGGGACGAGACCCAGTACTTC.